These 8 T cell receptor beta chains came from one sample sequenced in a study of T cell changes during pregnancy in multiple sclerosis. Libraries were prepared by immunoSEQ multiplex PCR; TCRdb keeps only in-frame clonotypes and omits some of them. The top ten clones hold approximately 0.79% of a sample with 70,000 to 90,000 clones, roughly 95% of them seen once. This specimen was peripheral blood, taken in the second trimester of pregnancy. The receptors were gathered from a female donor in good health, enrolled as a control in a pregnancy study.

The chain has TRBV4-3 and TRBJ1-4, with 8 bases that match TRBD1. The CDR3 loop spans 16 amino acids. V lost 1 base, J lost 11 bases, and 12 bases stayed unmatched. Germline V gives CDR1 LGHNA, CDR2 YSLEER. CDR3: CASSQGTSRTGYKLFF. The CDR3 nucleotides are TGCGCCAGCAGCCAAGGTACTTCCCGGACAGGGTACAAACTGTTTTTT.

V and J are TRBV4-2 and TRBJ2-7; 8 nucleotides match TRBD1. V dropped 4 bases and J dropped 4; count of bases not matched to a gene: 3. The CDR3 length is 13 residues. The germline V gene encodes CDR1 LGHNA and CDR2 YNFKEQ. The CDR3 sequence is CASSLDRGYEQYF. DNA for the CDR3: TGTGCCAGCAGCCTAGACAGGGGTTACGAGCAGTACTTC.

The rearrangement joins TRBV6-4 to TRBJ2-1; 8 nucleotides match TRBD1. V lost 7 bases to trimming and J lost 8 bases; unmatched junction nucleotides: 13. CDR1 is MRHNA, CDR2 SNTAGT, per germline. This CDR3 contains 15 residues. CDR3 nucleotide sequence: TGTGCCAGCATGAAAGGACAGGGCGAAGGCGATGAGCAGTTCTTC. Amino acid sequence: CASMKGQGEGDEQFF.

The genes are TRBV27 and TRBJ2-7; TRBD1 might be the D (5 bases). Germline CDR1 reads MNHEY; CDR2 reads SMNVEV (reference sequence). V was pared by 1 base and J by 3 bases, with 19 bases between. The CDR3 is made up of 17 amino acids. The CDR3 coding sequence is TGTGCCAGCAGTTTATGGGGTGGCAGGGCGAAGGGCTACGAGCAGTACTTC. It yields the protein CASSLWGGRAKGYEQYF.

Comments on this clone: Its ends do not fully match the called genes, so a read error is possible. V and J are TRBV27 and TRBJ2-7; D may be TRBD2 (5 bases). The CDR3 is made up of 16 amino acids. Germline-derived CDR1 and CDR2 are MNHEY and SMNVEV (reference sequence). The CDR3 DNA follows: TGTGCCAGCAGTTTAAGGCGCGGGTCTTCTGTTGGGGAGCAGCACTTC. Translating gives CASSLRRGSSVGEQHF.

The V gene is TRBV7-9, the J gene TRBJ1-4; TRBD1 matches at 8 bases. V was clipped by 6 bases and J by 8 bases; unmatched bases: 8. Germline CDR1 and CDR2: SEHNR and FQNEAQ (reference sequence). This CDR3 contains 14 residues. The chain's CDR3 is CASSYDRGREKLFF. The CDR3 DNA reads TGTGCCAGCAGTTACGACAGGGGCCGGGAAAAACTGTTTTTT.

The sample holds one count of this clone. J is TRBJ1-2 and V is TRBV7-3; 7 bases agree with TRBD1. Trimming removed 5 bases from V and 3 bases from J; junction bases left unmatched: 3. Germline V gives CDR1 SGHTA, CDR2 FQGTGA. This CDR3 is built from 13 residues. The CDR3 here is CASSPDRDYGYTF. The CDR3 region has the DNA TGTGCCAGCAGCCCCGACAGGGACTATGGCTACACCTTC.

The chain uses TRBV5-1 and TRBJ2-7, with 8 bases that match TRBD2. V lost 0 bases to trimming and J lost 5 bases; unmatched junction nucleotides: 7. The CDR3 runs 15 residues. Germline V gene sequence: CDR1 SGHRS, CDR2 YFSETQ. The CDR3 protein is CASSLGGGGYDEQYF. CDR3 nucleotide sequence: TGCGCCAGCAGCTTGGGGGGCGGGGGGTACGACGAGCAGTACTTC.